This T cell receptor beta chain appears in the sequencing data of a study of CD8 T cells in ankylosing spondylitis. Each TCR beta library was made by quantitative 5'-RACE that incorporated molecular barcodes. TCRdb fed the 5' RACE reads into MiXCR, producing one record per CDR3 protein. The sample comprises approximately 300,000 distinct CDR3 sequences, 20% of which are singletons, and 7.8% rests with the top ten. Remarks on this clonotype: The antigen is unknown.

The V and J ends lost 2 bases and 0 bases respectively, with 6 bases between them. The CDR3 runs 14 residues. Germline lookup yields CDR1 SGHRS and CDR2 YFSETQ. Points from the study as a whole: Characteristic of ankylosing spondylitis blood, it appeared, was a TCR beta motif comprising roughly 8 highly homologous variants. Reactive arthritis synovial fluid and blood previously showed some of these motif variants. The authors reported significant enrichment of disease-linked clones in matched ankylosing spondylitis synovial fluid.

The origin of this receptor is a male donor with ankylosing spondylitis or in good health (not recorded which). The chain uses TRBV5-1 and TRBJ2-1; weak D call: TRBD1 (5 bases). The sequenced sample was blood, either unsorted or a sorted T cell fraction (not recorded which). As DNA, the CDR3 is TGCGCCAGCAGCTTCGACAGCTCCTACAATGAGCAGTTCTTC. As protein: CASSFDSSYNEQFF.